This T cell receptor (beta chain) was captured by sequencing in a study of blood T cells in healthy people across ages. Overall study results and limits: Diversity of TCR beta per million T cells declined in a roughly linear way with age.

A second roughly 7 to 11 cycle PCR used barcoded and J-beta primers. MiXCR was run by TCRdb on the 5' RACE reads, yielding one entry per CDR3 protein. The sample has under 1,000,000 distinct CDR3 sequences; around 45% are singletons. On this clonotype itself: No antigen is known for it.

Each donor gave ten milliliters of peripheral blood. The sequence was obtained from a man aged 80 or over in good health. The material sequenced was blood.

The CDR3 nucleotides are TGCAGTGCTAGAGATTTCGGAGAAGCTTTCTTT. It yields the protein CSARDFGEAFF. V and J are TRBV20-1 and TRBJ1-1; D gene ambiguous. CDR1 and CDR2 (germline): DFQATT, SNEGSKA (reference sequence). V was shortened by 0 bases and J by 8 bases, with 7 bases between the two germline ends. The CDR3 sequence is 11 residues long.